This entry features one T cell receptor (beta chain) sequence. The CDR3 contains 15 residues. Per germline, CDR1 MNHEY and CDR2 SVGAGI. The J segment lost 9 bases and the V segment lost 4 bases, leaving 8 bases of the junction unmatched. The data derive from a study of control samples from healthy donors and cancer patients. Sequencing used immunoSEQ multiplex PCR; TCRdb keeps in-frame clones, though not all of them. This sample yields around 45,000 clones, of which just over 70% are seen a single time; more than 15% belongs to the top ten. The sequencing sample was made of formalin-fixed, paraffin-embedded tissue. The chain recombines TRBV6-5 with TRBJ2-1, with 11 bases fitting TRBD2. The sequence derives from a male donor with melanoma. The CDR3, as DNA: TGTGCCAGCAGTTCGTCGGGACTAGCGGTTGGTGAGCAGTTCTTC. It codes for CASSSSGLAVGEQFF.